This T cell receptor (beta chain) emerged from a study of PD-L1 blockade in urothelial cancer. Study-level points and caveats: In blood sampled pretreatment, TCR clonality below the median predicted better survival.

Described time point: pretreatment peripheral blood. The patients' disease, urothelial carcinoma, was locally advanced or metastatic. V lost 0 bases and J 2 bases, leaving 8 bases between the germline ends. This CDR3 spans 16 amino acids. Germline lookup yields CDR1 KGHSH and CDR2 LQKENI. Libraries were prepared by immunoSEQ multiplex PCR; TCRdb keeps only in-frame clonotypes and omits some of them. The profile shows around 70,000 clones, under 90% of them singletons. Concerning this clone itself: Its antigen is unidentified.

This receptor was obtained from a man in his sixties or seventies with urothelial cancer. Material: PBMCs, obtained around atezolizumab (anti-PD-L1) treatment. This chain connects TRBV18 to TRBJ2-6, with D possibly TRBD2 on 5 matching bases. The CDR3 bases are TGTGCCAGCTCACCACCGTCCGGGACTGGGGCCAACGTCCTGACTTTC. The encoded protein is CASSPPSGTGANVLTF.